The 27 T cell receptor beta chains listed next were all sequenced from one sample in a study of T cells after yellow fever vaccination. TCRdb used MiXCR to reprocess the 5' RACE reads, holding one entry per CDR3 protein. The sample yields about 220,000 distinct CDR3 sequences, approximately 6.8% seen once. The sequencing used CD4+ T cells sorted from PBMCs, collected on the day of the yellow fever booster vaccination. These receptors all stem from a man aged 25-40 years who received the YFV17D yellow fever vaccine.

The chain joins TRBV7-3 to TRBJ1-3, with 11 bases that match TRBD1. Germline V gene sequence: CDR1 SGHTA, CDR2 FQGTGA. The CDR3 covers 18 residues. The V segment lost 1 base and the J segment 3 bases; nucleotides outside the gene matches: 8. The CDR3 nucleotides are TGTGCCAGCAGCTTAAGGGGACAGGGGGTTGGGAGTGGAAACACCATATATTTT. Residues: CASSLRGQGVGSGNTIYF. Combining the CDR3 with reference TRBV7-3 and TRBJ1-3 gives the whole variable domain GAGVSQTPSNKVTEKGKYVELRCDPISGHTALYWYRQSLGQGPEFLIYFQGTGAADDSGLPNDRFFAVRPEGSVSTLKIQRTERGDSAVYLCASSLRGQGVGSGNTIYFGEGSWLTVV.

This chain links TRBV10-3 with TRBJ2-7; 10 nucleotides agree with TRBD2. Germline V lookup: CDR1 ENHRY, CDR2 SYGVKD. This CDR3 has 14 amino acids. The J segment lost 0 bases and the V segment lost 8 bases, leaving 4 bases of the junction unmatched. This CDR3 reads CAIGASGSSYEQYF. The CDR3 region has the DNA TGTGCCATCGGGGCTAGCGGGAGCTCCTACGAGCAGTACTTC.

In this sample, this clonotype turned up many times. The chain recombines TRBV7-2 with TRBJ2-1, with 14 bases aligning to TRBD2. V shed 5 bases and J 4 bases; nucleotides not matched to a gene: 7. The CDR3 is 17 residues long. CDR1 SGHTA and CDR2 FQGNSA come from the germline V gene. The CDR3 reads CASSPGGLAGVYNEQFF. For the CDR3, the DNA is TGTGCCAGCAGCCCGGGGGGACTAGCGGGAGTATACAATGAGCAGTTCTTC.

This clonotype has just a few counts. This chain joins TRBV20-1 and TRBJ2-3, with 10 positions matching TRBD2. The CDR3 consists of 15 residues. CDR1 and CDR2 from the germline V gene are DFQATT and SNEGSKA (reference sequence). The junction had 11 bases not matched to a gene; V was cut back by 6 bases and J by 5 bases. The CDR3 protein is CSALERLAGEDTQYF. CDR3 coding DNA: TGCAGTGCCCTCGAACGGCTAGCGGGAGAAGATACGCAGTATTTT.

The rearrangement joins TRBV20-1 to TRBJ2-2, with a possible D match to TRBD2 (7 bases). CDR3 length equals 15 residues. V was shortened by 2 bases and J by 4 bases, with 14 bases between the two germline ends. CDR1 DFQATT and CDR2 SNEGSKA come from the germline V gene (reference sequence). CDR3 loop: CSARSRGGITGELFF. The CDR3 region has the DNA TGCAGTGCTAGAAGCAGGGGAGGGATCACCGGGGAGCTGTTTTTT.

This clonotype was seen repeatedly, ten times or more. The V and J genes are TRBV10-3 and TRBJ1-1, with a tentative D call TRBD1 (6 bases). The CDR3 sequence is 13 residues long. CDR1 is ENHRY, CDR2 SYGVKD, per germline. V lost 3 bases to trimming and J lost 4 bases, with 9 bases between them. CDR3 in amino acids: CAISEGGGTEAFF. The DNA of the CDR3 is TGTGCCATCAGTGAAGGGGGGGGCACTGAAGCTTTCTTT.

The chain uses TRBV7-7 and TRBJ2-1; 11 bases agree with TRBD2. Germline loops: CDR1 SSHAT, CDR2 FNYEAQ (reference sequence). Losses at the gene ends were 5 bases for V and 6 bases for J; bases not matched to a gene: 3. The CDR3 totals 14 residues. The CDR3 reads CASSTSGSTNEQFF. For the CDR3, the DNA is TGTGCCAGCAGCACTAGCGGGAGCACCAATGAGCAGTTCTTC.

This clonotype was detected ten times or more. The V call is TRBV7-2, the J call TRBJ2-7, with D perhaps matching TRBD1 (6 bases). The V end lost 3 bases, the J end lost 11 bases, and 14 bases lay between the germline ends. Germline V gives CDR1 SGHTA, CDR2 FQGNSA. The CDR3 has 12 amino acids. The CDR3 sequence is CASSLGDTREYF. In nucleotides, the CDR3 is TGTGCCAGCAGCTTGGGGGACACCAGGGAGTACTTC. Based on the CDR3 plus reference TRBV7-2 and TRBJ2-7, the full variable domain is GAGVSQSPSNKVTEKGKDVELRCDPISGHTALYWYRQSLGQGLEFLIYFQGNSAPDKSGLPSDRFSAERTGGSVSTLTIQRTQQEDSAVYLCASSLGDTREYFGPGTRLTVT.

This clonotype has only a few counts. J is TRBJ2-6 and V is TRBV5-1; possible D gene TRBD1, 6 bases. The V end lost 0 bases, the J end lost 4 bases, and 11 bases lay between the germline ends. The CDR3 has 16 residues. Germline V CDR1 and CDR2: SGHRS, YFSETQ. The CDR3 protein is CASSLAWGLGANVLTF. In DNA form, the CDR3 reads TGCGCCAGCAGCTTGGCCTGGGGGCTGGGGGCCAACGTCCTGACTTTC.

A word on this clonotype: The conserved phenylalanine or tryptophan normally closing the CDR3 is absent here, so this likely arose from a read error. The V call is TRBV5-1, the J call TRBJ2-5; D is unclear. Germline V lookup: CDR1 SGHRS, CDR2 YFSETQ. The CDR3 runs 12 residues. The V end lost 0 bases, the J end lost 5 bases, and 5 bases lay between the germline ends. The CDR3 DNA reads as TGCGCCAGCAGCTTGGAGGGCGAGACCCAGTACCTC. Encoded protein: CASSLEGETQYL.

The chain carries TRBV29-1 and TRBJ2-3; tentative D call: TRBD1 (5 bases). Looked up from germline, CDR1 is SQVTM and CDR2 is ANQGSEA. CDR3 length equals 12 residues. CDR3 protein: CTGAGSTDTQYF. The DNA of the CDR3 is TGCACCGGCGCAGGGAGCACAGATACGCAGTATTTT.

In its sample, this clonotype was seen many times. DNA of the CDR3: TGTGCCACAGGGACAGGGTCGGTGAGGAGGGAGACCCAGTACTTC. This translates into CATGTGSVRRETQYF. The chain links TRBV19 to TRBJ2-5; 9 nucleotides agree with TRBD1. The ends lost 10 bases at V and 5 bases at J; junction bases unmatched: 14. Germline V lookup: CDR1 LNHDA, CDR2 SQIVND (reference sequence). The CDR3 loop spans 15 amino acids.

This clonotype has more than one count but fewer than ten. The gene calls are TRBV28 and TRBJ2-3, with TRBD2 matching over 9 bases. CDR1 MDHEN and CDR2 SYDVKM come from the germline V gene. The junction had 6 bases not matched to a gene; V was cut back by 2 bases and J by 9 bases. This CDR3 has 14 residues. For the CDR3, the DNA is TGTGCCAGCAGTTTAGCCGGCAGCGGGGGGACGCAGTATTTT. Translated: CASSLAGSGGTQYF. The full variable domain, rest sourced from reference TRBV28 and TRBJ2-3, is DVKVTQSSRYLVKRTGEKVFLECVQDMDHENMFWYRQDPGLGLRLIYFSYDVKMKEKGDIPEGYSVSREKKERFSLILESASTNQTSMYLCASSLAGSGGTQYFGPGTRLTVL.

This clonotype was seen repeatedly, ten times or more. The V call is TRBV7-2, the J call TRBJ2-1; tentatively, D is TRBD1 or TRBD2 (5 bases each). CDR3 size: 14 residues. The germline V gene encodes CDR1 SGHTA and CDR2 FQGNSA. V was cut by 7 bases and J by 8 bases, with 18 bases left in between. In DNA form, the CDR3 reads TGTGCCAGCAACCCTTGGGGCGCGGGCCATGAGCAGTTCTTC. This encodes CASNPWGAGHEQFF.

This sequence joins TRBV7-2 and TRBJ2-3; D is possibly TRBD2 (5 bases). Germline V lookup: CDR1 SGHTA, CDR2 FQGNSA. Trimming removed 3 bases from V and 1 base from J, with 17 bases in between. CDR3 length: 17 residues. Here the CDR3 reads CASSFGGGRKGTDTQYF. CDR3 nucleotide sequence: TGTGCCAGCAGCTTCGGCGGAGGTCGGAAGGGCACAGATACGCAGTATTTT.

This clonotype has a handful of counts. The rearrangement joins TRBV20-1 to TRBJ1-5; D not certain. V was trimmed by 3 bases and J by 0 bases, leaving 12 bases between them. The CDR3 spans 15 residues. CDR1 DFQATT and CDR2 SNEGSKA come from the germline V gene (reference sequence). For the CDR3, the DNA is TGCAGTGCTAGGTCGGGTGCTTATAGCAATCAGCCCCAGCATTTT. It encodes CSARSGAYSNQPQHF.

This clonotype has just a few counts. This rearrangement joins TRBV3-1 to TRBJ2-2; 14 bases match TRBD2. V shed 2 bases, J shed 0 bases, and the junction held 5 bases outside the gene matches. The CDR3 sequence is 19 residues long. Germline V lookup: CDR1 LGHDT, CDR2 YNNKEL (reference sequence). The CDR3 sequence is CASSQMGLAGVSNTGELFF. In DNA, the CDR3 is TGTGCCAGCAGCCAAATGGGACTAGCGGGAGTTTCGAACACCGGGGAGCTGTTTTTT.

This clonotype has at least ten counts. This rearrangement joins TRBV3-1 to TRBJ2-5; D unclear. The CDR3 is 15 residues long. The germline V and J ends were trimmed by 0 bases and 1 base, with 9 bases remaining between them. In germline, CDR1 is LGHDT, CDR2 YNNKEL (reference sequence). The chain's CDR3 is CASSQESLTQETQYF. In DNA, the CDR3 is TGTGCCAGCAGCCAAGAGTCACTGACCCAAGAGACCCAGTACTTC.

There are many counts of this clonotype. The chain has TRBV7-2 and TRBJ2-5, with 7 bases aligning to TRBD1. The CDR3 is 14 amino acids. Per germline, CDR1 SGHTA and CDR2 FQGNSA. Trimming at V came to 5 bases and at J to 1 base, leaving 4 bases not matched to a gene. This CDR3 reads CASSRGQTQETQYF. The DNA of the CDR3 is TGTGCCAGCAGCCGGGGACAGACCCAAGAGACCCAGTACTTC.

There are a few counts of this clonotype. The rearrangement links TRBV7-9 to TRBJ2-7, with D perhaps TRBD1 (6 bases). The CDR3 length is 16 residues. The germline CDR1 and CDR2 sequences are SEHNR and FQNEAQ (reference sequence). V lost 1 base to trimming and J lost 0 bases, with 13 bases between them. The CDR3 sequence is CASSLEDGTISYEQYF. The CDR3 DNA sequence: TGTGCCAGCAGCTTAGAGGACGGGACAATCTCCTACGAGCAGTACTTC.

This clonotype was counted only a few times. The chain is built from TRBV6-4 and TRBJ2-6; D remains ambiguous. The ends were cut back, 0 bases at V and 4 bases at J, with 4 bases in the middle. The length of the CDR3 is 14 residues. Germline loops: CDR1 MRHNA, CDR2 SNTAGT. In DNA form, the CDR3 reads TGTGCCAGCAGTGACTCGAGGGGGGCCAACGTCCTGACTTTC. It codes for CASSDSRGANVLTF.

This clonotype showed up many times. The chain joins TRBV20-1 to TRBJ2-5; 9 bases fit TRBD2. CDR3 size: 13 residues. After removal of 2 bases from V and 5 bases from J, the junction contained 3 bases not matched to a gene. From germline, CDR1 is DFQATT and CDR2 SNEGSKA (reference sequence). CDR3 sequence: CSARLGTSETQYF. The CDR3 bases are TGCAGTGCTAGACTTGGGACTAGCGAGACCCAGTACTTC.

This clonotype was recorded at least ten times. V is TRBV15 and J is TRBJ1-1, with D tentatively TRBD1 (5 bases). CDR3 length equals 14 residues. Trimming removed 0 bases at V and 5 bases at J, with 10 bases between. CDR1 LNHNV and CDR2 YYDKDF come from the germline V gene (reference sequence). The CDR3 loop reads CATSRDLRGTEAFF. In nucleotides, the CDR3 is TGTGCCACCAGCAGAGATCTGCGGGGGACTGAAGCTTTCTTT.

This clonotype was observed a handful of times. The junction does not match germline at one end; this may be a read error. The rearrangement links TRBV7-2 to TRBJ2-5; D is perhaps TRBD1 (6 bases). This CDR3 region has 16 residues. The germline CDR1 and CDR2 sequences are SGHTA and FQGNSA. The DNA of the CDR3 is TGTGCCAGCAGCTTAAACCAACCGGGACAAACAGAGGCCCAGTACTTC. Translating it yields CASSLNQPGQTEAQYF.

Note on this clonotype: A much more abundant neighbour one base away suggests this may be a read error. It is likely a read error, because the conserved phenylalanine at the end of the CDR3 is missing. This rearrangement joins TRBV5-6 to TRBJ2-7; D uncertain. Per germline, CDR1 SGHDT and CDR2 YYEEEE. Trimming removed 1 base at V and 2 bases at J, with 10 bases between. The CDR3 extends over 14 amino acids. The CDR3 nucleotides read TGTGCCAGCAGCTTGACGCCGGAAACCTACGAGCAGTACTTA. Amino acids: CASSLTPETYEQYL.

For this clonotype: A much larger clone lies a single base off, so this may be a read error. The chain is built from TRBV6-2 or TRBV6-3 and TRBJ2-4; D may be TRBD1 or TRBD2 (7 bases each). The CDR3 totals 16 residues. CDR1 and CDR2 from the germline V gene are MNHEY and SVGEGT. This CDR3 is CVSSYTREGAGNIQYF. DNA of the CDR3: TGTGTCAGCAGTTACACCAGGGAGGGGGCCGGAAACATTCAGTACTTC.

The chain recombines TRBV5-1 with TRBJ1-5; 10 bases align to TRBD1. The CDR3 is 15 amino acids. With V trimmed by 3 bases and J by 3 bases, 3 bases remained unmatched. CDR1 SGHRS and CDR2 YFSETQ come from the germline V gene. In nucleotides, the CDR3 is TGCGCCAGCAGCTCGACAGGGGGCAACAATCAGCCCCAGCATTTT. Translation: CASSSTGGNNQPQHF.